Below, 28 T cell receptor beta chains from the same sample are listed, as sequenced in a study of cytomegalovirus exposure and HLA in healthy donors. The PCR employed 60 Vbeta primers together with 13 Jbeta primers. Libraries were prepared by immunoSEQ multiplex PCR; TCRdb keeps only in-frame clonotypes and omits some of them. The table records nearly 200,000 clones, 70% to 85% of them present only once. Material: PBMCs. The receptors come from a boy under 10 years old in good health and CMV-seronegative.

J is TRBJ1-6 and V is TRBV7-9; maybe TRBD1 (5 bases). The CDR3 consists of 14 residues. V lost 1 base, J lost 8 bases, and 9 bases lay in between. Germline V gives CDR1 SEHNR, CDR2 FQNEAQ (reference sequence). The CDR3 DNA sequence: TGTGCCAGCAGCTTAGGGGGGGAGGATTCACCCCTCCACTTT. Its protein is CASSLGGEDSPLHF.

This rearrangement joins TRBV7-9 to TRBJ1-6; D not resolved. V lost 6 bases and J lost 8, with 11 bases in between. The CDR3 covers 13 residues. Germline values: CDR1 SEHNR, CDR2 FQNEAQ (reference sequence). The CDR3 DNA is TGTGCCAGCAGTCGGAGGTCCGATTCACCCCTCCACTTT. Translated: CASSRRSDSPLHF.

The rearrangement joins TRBV25-1 to TRBJ2-7; 7 bases map to TRBD1. The CDR3 length is 15 residues. V gave up 4 bases and J gave up 0 bases; unmatched junction bases: 6. Germline values: CDR1 MGHDK, CDR2 SYGVNS. The CDR3 DNA follows: TGTGCCAGCAGTGGCCGGGACAGCAGCTCCTACGAGCAGTACTTC. It encodes CASSGRDSSSYEQYF.

There are a few counts of this clone. The chain has TRBV11-2 and TRBJ1-4; the D is unclear. The CDR3 loop spans 14 amino acids. Trimming removed 0 bases at V and 8 bases at J, with 10 bases between. CDR1 is SGHAT, CDR2 FQNNGV, per germline. The CDR3 reads CASSLDLAGEKLFF. The CDR3 DNA sequence: TGTGCCAGCAGCTTAGATCTCGCCGGGGAAAAACTGTTTTTT.

Only one count was recorded for this clone. The chain has TRBV6-1 and TRBJ2-7; the D gene is possibly TRBD2 (6 bases). The CDR3 sequence is 13 residues long. Deletions cut 2 bases from V and 6 bases from J, with 11 bases between. CDR1 is MNHNS, CDR2 SASEGT, per germline. The CDR3: CASSELGGVEQYF. DNA of the CDR3: TGTGCCAGCAGTGAACTAGGCGGGGTCGAGCAGTACTTC.

This chain links TRBV4-1 with TRBJ2-1; TRBD2 agrees at 9 bases. Germline CDR1 is MGHRA and CDR2 is YSYEKL. The CDR3 contains 16 residues. Trimming at V came to 4 bases and at J to 6 bases, leaving 10 bases not matched to a gene. CDR3 nucleotides: TGCGCCAGCAGCCCTCCTGGTATGCGGGGGGGCAATGAGCAGTTCTTC. It translates to CASSPPGMRGGNEQFF.

The chain combines TRBV18 with TRBJ2-3, with 11 positions matching TRBD2. Per germline, CDR1 KGHSH and CDR2 LQKENI. V dropped 1 base and J dropped 2; count of bases not matched to a gene: 5. CDR3 length: 17 amino acids. As DNA, the CDR3 is TGTGCCAGCTCACCACGGTCTAGCGGGGGGTTCACAGATACGCAGTATTTT. Amino acid sequence: CASSPRSSGGFTDTQYF.

The chain uses TRBV29-1 and TRBJ2-5; D may be TRBD2 (6 bases). CDR1 and CDR2 (germline): SQVTM, ANQGSEA. V lost 5 bases and J lost 2, with 6 bases in between. CDR3 length equals 11 residues. The CDR3 spells CSVRGQETQYF. CDR3 nucleotide sequence: TGCAGCGTTCGGGGGCAAGAGACCCAGTACTTC.

This chain links TRBV9 with TRBJ1-1, with 7 bases matching TRBD1. The germline V gene encodes CDR1 SGDLS and CDR2 YYNGEE. V gave up 4 bases and J gave up 8 bases; unmatched junction bases: 14. The CDR3 runs to 15 residues. In DNA, the CDR3 is TGTGCCAGCAGCACCAAGACAGGGACTTTGCAAGAAGCTTTCTTT. Translating it yields CASSTKTGTLQEAFF. Filled out from reference TRBV9 and TRBJ1-1, the complete variable domain reads DSGVTQTPKHLITATGQRVTLRCSPRSGDLSVYWYQQSLDQGLQFLIQYYNGEERAKGNILERFSAQQFPDLHSELNLSSLELGDSALYFCASSTKTGTLQEAFFGQGTRLTVV.

The V gene is TRBV10-3, the J gene TRBJ1-1; no clear D gene. Germline V gene data show CDR1 as ENHRY and CDR2 as SYGVKD. The V end lost 10 bases, the J end lost 3 bases, and 9 bases lay between the germline ends. This CDR3 contains 11 residues. The CDR3 region has the DNA TGTGCCACCGCCGAGGACACTGAAGCTTTCTTT. Its translation: CATAEDTEAFF.

This clone was recorded once. V gene TRBV5-1 combines with J gene TRBJ2-7; TRBD1 matches 8 bases. With 0 bases clipped from V and 0 bases from J, the junction kept 5 bases outside the gene matches. This CDR3 has 16 residues. Germline CDR1 and CDR2: SGHRS and YFSETQ. This CDR3 reads CASSLGTGIFSYEQYF. The CDR3 nucleotides read TGCGCCAGCAGCTTGGGGACAGGGATCTTCTCCTACGAGCAGTACTTC.

The chain uses TRBV4-2 and TRBJ1-1; 12 nucleotides agree with TRBD1. Trimming cost V 4 bases and J 3 bases; bases outside gene matches: 6. There are 16 residues in the CDR3. Per the germline V gene, CDR1 is LGHNA and CDR2 is YNFKEQ. In DNA, the CDR3 is TGTGCCAGCAGCCCGGGACAGGGGGCGACGTACACTGAAGCTTTCTTT. Translated, it gives CASSPGQGATYTEAFF.

About this clone itself: Additional DNA sequences in this sample encode the identical CDR3. V gene TRBV9 combines with J gene TRBJ2-2; TRBD2 agrees at 8 bases. The CDR3 is 15 residues long. Trimming took 0 bases from V and 3 from J; bases not matched to a gene: 1. The germline V gene has CDR1 SGDLS and CDR2 YYNGEE. This CDR3 is CASSVGGGYTGELFF. The CDR3 nucleotides are TGTGCCAGCAGCGTAGGCGGGGGGTACACCGGGGAGCTGTTTTTT.

The V gene is TRBV11-2, the J gene TRBJ1-2; weak D call: TRBD1 (6 bases). The ends were cut back, 1 base at V and 7 bases at J, with 10 bases in the middle. The CDR3 runs 13 residues. Germline CDR1 and CDR2: SGHAT and FQNNGV. CDR3 sequence (DNA): TGTGCCAGCAGCTTAGGGAACAGGGTTGGCTACACCTTC. This codes for CASSLGNRVGYTF.

J is TRBJ2-5 and V is TRBV9; TRBD2 matches 12 bases. From germline, CDR1 is SGDLS and CDR2 YYNGEE. This CDR3 is 16 amino acids long. Losses at the gene ends were 4 bases for V and 5 bases for J; bases not matched to a gene: 9. CDR3 in amino acids: CASSPLAGGPGETQYF. The CDR3, as DNA: TGTGCCAGCAGCCCCCTAGCGGGGGGGCCGGGGGAGACCCAGTACTTC.

V and J are TRBV4-3 and TRBJ2-1; TRBD2 is a possible D gene (6 bases). The germline V gene encodes CDR1 LGHNA and CDR2 YSLEER. The CDR3 is 17 amino acids. The ends were cut back, 1 base at V and 2 bases at J, with 15 bases in the middle. The CDR3 bases are TGCGCCAGCAGCCAAGTCCGCGGGACCGGCCCCTACAATGAGCAGTTCTTC. This sequence encodes CASSQVRGTGPYNEQFF.

This chain connects TRBV2 to TRBJ2-2; 10 bases map to TRBD2. Trimming at V came to 3 bases and at J to 6 bases, leaving 7 bases not matched to a gene. Germline CDR1 SNHLY, CDR2 FYNNEI. There are 16 residues in the CDR3. The CDR3 here is CASSDRAGGLSGELFF. The CDR3 nucleotides are TGTGCCAGCAGTGATCGAGCGGGGGGGCTTTCCGGGGAGCTGTTTTTT.

This clone is a singleton in its sample. The chain links TRBV6-5 to TRBJ2-7, with TRBD1 matching over 12 bases. The CDR3 consists of 15 residues. V gave up 6 bases and J gave up 4 bases; unmatched junction bases: 7. In germline, CDR1 is MNHEY, CDR2 SVGAGI. The CDR3 loop reads CASRKPGQGAYEQYF. Written as DNA, the CDR3 is TGTGCCAGCAGGAAACCGGGACAGGGGGCTTACGAGCAGTACTTC.

V and J are TRBV19 and TRBJ2-5; D possibly corresponds to TRBD2 (5 bases). The CDR3 has 13 amino acids. The V gene lost 1 base and the J gene lost 5 bases, with 8 bases spanning the gap. Germline CDR1 reads LNHDA; CDR2 reads SQIVND (reference sequence). The CDR3 region is CASSIGGRETQYF. As DNA, the CDR3 is TGTGCCAGTAGTATAGGAGGGCGCGAGACCCAGTACTTC.

CDR3 in amino acids: CASSLGGVRLNTEAFF. Here the CDR3 DNA reads TGTGCCAGCTCGCTGGGGGGTGTGAGGCTGAACACTGAAGCTTTCTTT. The chain has TRBV18 and TRBJ1-1; weak D call: TRBD1 (5 bases). V was clipped by 6 bases and J by 0 bases, with 17 bases between them. Germline CDR1 KGHSH, CDR2 LQKENI. The CDR3 length is 16 residues.

Of note for this clone: Compared with germline, one end of the junction differs, possibly owing to a read error. The sample holds other DNA sequences that translate to the same CDR3. The CDR3 DNA sequence: TGTGCCAGCCGGTTTAGGGACAGGGGAACCTACGAGCAGTACTTT. It specifies CASRFRDRGTYEQYF. The rearrangement joins TRBV27 to TRBJ2-7; 10 bases match TRBD1. This CDR3 spans 15 amino acids. Germline V gene data show CDR1 as MNHEY and CDR2 as SMNVEV (reference sequence).

This chain links TRBV5-1 with TRBJ2-3; no clear D. CDR1 is SGHRS and CDR2 is YFSETQ in the germline V gene. V lost 0 bases, J lost 6 bases, and 8 bases lay in between. The CDR3 totals 13 residues. The CDR3: CASSLALRDTQYF. CDR3 DNA sequence: TGCGCCAGCAGCTTGGCCTTGAGGGATACGCAGTATTTT.

The chain combines TRBV7-9 with TRBJ1-1; tentatively, D is TRBD1 (5 bases). Germline CDR1 SEHNR, CDR2 FQNEAQ (reference sequence). This CDR3 is built from 9 residues. The V and J ends lost 11 bases and 7 bases respectively, with 8 bases between them. CDR3 amino acids: CAAGGEAFF. CDR3 in DNA: TGTGCCGCGGGGGGTGAAGCTTTCTTT.

The gene calls are TRBV25-1 and TRBJ1-6; D remains unclear. Germline CDR1 is MGHDK and CDR2 is SYGVNS. CDR3 size: 15 residues. Trimming left V 0 bases short and J 9 bases short, with 12 bases between. CDR3 sequence (DNA): TGTGCCAGCAGTGAATATAACGGGAAGTTTTCACCCCTCCACTTT. Its protein is CASSEYNGKFSPLHF. The full variable domain, with the rest looked up from reference TRBV25-1 and TRBJ1-6, is EADIYQTPRYLVIGTGKKITLECSQTMGHDKMYWYQQDPGMELHLIHYSYGVNSTEKGDLSSESTVSRIRTEHFPLTLESARPSHTSQYLCASSEYNGKFSPLHFGNGTRLTVT.

This clone was detected only once. This sequence joins TRBV7-8 and TRBJ2-3; TRBD2 matches 7 bases. J gave up 9 bases and V 5 bases, and 5 bases lay outside the gene matches. CDR3 length: 12 amino acids. The germline CDR1 and CDR2 sequences are SGHVS and FQNEAQ. CDR3 nucleotides: TGTGCCAGCAGCCCCTCGGGAGGAACGCAGTATTTT. Protein: CASSPSGGTQYF.

V gene TRBV27 combines with J gene TRBJ2-2; a weak D match, TRBD1 (6 bases). V was shortened by 2 bases and J by 5 bases, with 12 bases between the two germline ends. This CDR3 spans 15 amino acids. Germline values: CDR1 MNHEY, CDR2 SMNVEV (reference sequence). The CDR3 bases are TGTGCCAGCAGTTTAGGCCAGGGGAAGACCGGGGAGCTGTTTTTT. As protein: CASSLGQGKTGELFF.

The table lists this clone with a count of one. The V and J genes are TRBV10-1 and TRBJ2-4; D is undetermined. Trimming stripped 7 bases from V and 3 bases from J, with 16 bases between. The CDR3 totals 15 residues. Germline assignment: CDR1 WNHNN and CDR2 SYGVQD (reference sequence). The CDR3 reads CASNAKKRGKNIQYF. The CDR3 DNA follows: TGCGCCAGCAACGCAAAAAAGAGAGGCAAAAACATTCAGTACTTC.

V is TRBV4-2 and J is TRBJ1-2, with unresolved D. V was cut by 2 bases and J by 4 bases, with 14 bases left in between. The V gene's germline CDR1 is LGHNA and CDR2 YNFKEQ. The CDR3 sequence is 15 residues long. The CDR3 nucleotides read TGTGCCAGCAGCCAATACAGTATTAACATCTATGGCTACACCTTC. Translation gives CASSQYSINIYGYTF.